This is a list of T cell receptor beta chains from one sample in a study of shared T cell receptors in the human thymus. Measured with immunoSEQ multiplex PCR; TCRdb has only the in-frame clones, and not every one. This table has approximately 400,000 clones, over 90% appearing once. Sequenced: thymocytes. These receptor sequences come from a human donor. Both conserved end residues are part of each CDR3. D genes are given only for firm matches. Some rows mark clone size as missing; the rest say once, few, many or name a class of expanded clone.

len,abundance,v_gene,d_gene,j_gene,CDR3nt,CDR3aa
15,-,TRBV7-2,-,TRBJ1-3,TGTGCCAGCAGCTTAGATGTCCGCTCTGGAAACACCATATATTTT,CASSLDVRSGNTIYF
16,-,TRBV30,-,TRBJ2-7,TGTGCCTGGAGTCTACCCTCAGGGCTACCGATCTACGAGCAGTACTTC,CAWSLPSGLPIYEQYF
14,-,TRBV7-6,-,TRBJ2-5,TGTGCCAGCAGCTTAGTTGGGGAGACGGAGACCCAGTACTTC,CASSLVGETETQYF
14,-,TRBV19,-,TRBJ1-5,TGTGCCAGTAGCACGGAAGGGGGAGACCAGCCCCAGCATTTT,CASSTEGGDQPQHF
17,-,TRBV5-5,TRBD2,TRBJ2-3,TGTGCCAGCAGCTCGGGACTAGCGGGAGGGCCGGTAGATACGCAGTATTTT,CASSSGLAGGPVDTQYF
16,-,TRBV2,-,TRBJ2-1,TGTGCCAGCACCCCTTTAGGACATAGCTCCTACAATGAGCAGTTCTTC,CASTPLGHSSYNEQFF
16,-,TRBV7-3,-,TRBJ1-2,TGTGCCAGCAGCTTAGGGGACAACCATGAGAACTATGGCTACACCTTC,CASSLGDNHENYGYTF
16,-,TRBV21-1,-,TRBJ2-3,TGTGCCAGCAGCAAAATGGCACACCGAAGCACAGATACGCAGTATTTT,CASSKMAHRSTDTQYF
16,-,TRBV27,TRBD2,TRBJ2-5,TGTGCCAGCAGTCCCCTCGGACTTACGGGAGGGGAGACCCAGTACTTC,CASSPLGLTGGETQYF
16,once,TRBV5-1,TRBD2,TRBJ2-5,TGCGCCAGCAGCTTAAAACTAGCGGAAATTCGAGAGACCCAGTACTTC,CASSLKLAEIRETQYF
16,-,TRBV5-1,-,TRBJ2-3,TGCGCCAGCAGCCCTCCCAGGGGACCTAGCACAGATACGCAGTATTTT,CASSPPRGPSTDTQYF
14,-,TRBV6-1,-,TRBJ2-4,TGTGCCAGCAGCCTGACCCTAGCCAAAAACATTCAGTACTTC,CASSLTLAKNIQYF
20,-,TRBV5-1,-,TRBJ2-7,TGCGCCAGCAGCGTAAGCCCCGGGACAGATACTAGCGGCAGCTCCTACGAGCAGTACTTC,CASSVSPGTDTSGSSYEQYF
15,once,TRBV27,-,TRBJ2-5,TGTGCCAGCAGTTTATTAGGGAGTGCCCAAGAGACCCAGTACTTC,CASSLLGSAQETQYF
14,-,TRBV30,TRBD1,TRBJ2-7,TGTGCCTGGAGTGTCGACAGGGATTTGGACGAGCAGTACTTC,CAWSVDRDLDEQYF
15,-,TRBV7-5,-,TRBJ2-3,TGTGCCAGAAGCAAGCGGCAGCCTAGCACAGATACGCAGTATTTT,CARSKRQPSTDTQYF
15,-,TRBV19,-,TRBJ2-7,TGTGCCAGTAGTATAGCGGGAGATTTATCCTACGAGCAGTACTTC,CASSIAGDLSYEQYF
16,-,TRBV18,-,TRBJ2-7,TGTGCCAGCTCACCGGAGCCGGGACCCAACGGGTACGAGCAGTACTTC,CASSPEPGPNGYEQYF
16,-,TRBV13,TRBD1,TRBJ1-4,TGTGCCAGCAGCTGGGGCCCAGGGGGAGATAATGAAAAACTGTTTTTT,CASSWGPGGDNEKLFF
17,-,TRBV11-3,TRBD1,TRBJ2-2,TGTGCCAGCAGCTTAGGGGCCGGGACAGCGAACACCGGGGAGCTGTTTTTT,CASSLGAGTANTGELFF
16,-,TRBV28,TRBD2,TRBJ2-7,TGTGCCAGCACCAGCGGGGGAGCGGGAGGCGCCTACGAGCAGTACTTC,CASTSGGAGGAYEQYF
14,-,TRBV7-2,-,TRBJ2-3,TGTGCCAGCAGCTTAGTCCCAACGGCGGATACGCAGTATTTT,CASSLVPTADTQYF